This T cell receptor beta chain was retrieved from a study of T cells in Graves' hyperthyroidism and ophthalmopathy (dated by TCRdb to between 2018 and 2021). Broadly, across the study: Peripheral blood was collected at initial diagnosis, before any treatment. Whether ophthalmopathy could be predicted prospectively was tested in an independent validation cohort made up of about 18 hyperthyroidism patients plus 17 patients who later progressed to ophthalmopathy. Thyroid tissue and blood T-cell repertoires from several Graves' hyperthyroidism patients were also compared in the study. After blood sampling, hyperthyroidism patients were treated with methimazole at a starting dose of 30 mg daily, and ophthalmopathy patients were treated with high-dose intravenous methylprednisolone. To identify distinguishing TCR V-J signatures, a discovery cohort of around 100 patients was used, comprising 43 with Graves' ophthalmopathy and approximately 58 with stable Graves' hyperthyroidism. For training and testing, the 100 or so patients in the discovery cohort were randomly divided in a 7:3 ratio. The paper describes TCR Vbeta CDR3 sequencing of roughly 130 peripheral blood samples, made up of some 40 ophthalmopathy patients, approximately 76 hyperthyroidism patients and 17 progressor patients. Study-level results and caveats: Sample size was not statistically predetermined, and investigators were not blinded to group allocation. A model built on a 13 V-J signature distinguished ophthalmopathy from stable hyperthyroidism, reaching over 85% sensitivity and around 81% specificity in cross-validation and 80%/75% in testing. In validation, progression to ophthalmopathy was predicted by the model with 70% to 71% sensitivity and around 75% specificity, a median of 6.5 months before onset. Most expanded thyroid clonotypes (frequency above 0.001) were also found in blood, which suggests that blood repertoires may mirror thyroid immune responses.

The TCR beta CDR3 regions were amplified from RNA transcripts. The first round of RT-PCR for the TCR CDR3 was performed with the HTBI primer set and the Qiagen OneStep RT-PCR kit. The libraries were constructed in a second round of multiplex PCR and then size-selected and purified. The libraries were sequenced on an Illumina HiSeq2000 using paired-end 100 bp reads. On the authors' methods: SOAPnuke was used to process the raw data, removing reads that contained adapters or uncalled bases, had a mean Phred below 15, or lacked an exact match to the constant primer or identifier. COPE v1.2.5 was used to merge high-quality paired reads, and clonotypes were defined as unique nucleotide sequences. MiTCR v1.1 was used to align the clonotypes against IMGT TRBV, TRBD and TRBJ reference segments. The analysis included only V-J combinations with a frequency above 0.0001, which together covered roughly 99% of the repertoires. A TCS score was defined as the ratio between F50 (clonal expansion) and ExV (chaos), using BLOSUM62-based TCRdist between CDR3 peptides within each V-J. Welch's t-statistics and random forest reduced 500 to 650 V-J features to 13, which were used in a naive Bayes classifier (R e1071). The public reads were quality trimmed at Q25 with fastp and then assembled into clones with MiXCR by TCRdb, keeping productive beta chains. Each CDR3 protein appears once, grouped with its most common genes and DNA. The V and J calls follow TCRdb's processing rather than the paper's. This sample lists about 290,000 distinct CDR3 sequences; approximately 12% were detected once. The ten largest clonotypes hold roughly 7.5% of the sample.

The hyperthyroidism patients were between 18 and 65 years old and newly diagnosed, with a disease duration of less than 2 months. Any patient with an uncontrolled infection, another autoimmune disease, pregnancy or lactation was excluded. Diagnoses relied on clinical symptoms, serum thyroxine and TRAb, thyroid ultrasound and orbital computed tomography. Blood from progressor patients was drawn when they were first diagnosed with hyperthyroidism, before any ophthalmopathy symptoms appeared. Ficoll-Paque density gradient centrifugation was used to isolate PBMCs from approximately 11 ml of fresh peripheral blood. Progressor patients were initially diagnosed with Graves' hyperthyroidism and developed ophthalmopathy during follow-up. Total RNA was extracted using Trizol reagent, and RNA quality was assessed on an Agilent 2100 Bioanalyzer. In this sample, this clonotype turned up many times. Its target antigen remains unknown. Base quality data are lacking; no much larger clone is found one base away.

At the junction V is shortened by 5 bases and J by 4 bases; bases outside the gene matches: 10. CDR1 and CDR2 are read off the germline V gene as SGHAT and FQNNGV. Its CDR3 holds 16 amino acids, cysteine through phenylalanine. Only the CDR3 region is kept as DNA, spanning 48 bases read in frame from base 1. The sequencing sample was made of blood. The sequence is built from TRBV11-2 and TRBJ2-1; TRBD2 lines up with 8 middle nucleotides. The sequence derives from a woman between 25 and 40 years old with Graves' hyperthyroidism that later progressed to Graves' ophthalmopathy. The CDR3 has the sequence CASSPMAGGQYNEQFF. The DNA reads TGTGCCAGCAGCCCCATGGCGGGAGGACAATACAATGAGCAGTTCTTC.